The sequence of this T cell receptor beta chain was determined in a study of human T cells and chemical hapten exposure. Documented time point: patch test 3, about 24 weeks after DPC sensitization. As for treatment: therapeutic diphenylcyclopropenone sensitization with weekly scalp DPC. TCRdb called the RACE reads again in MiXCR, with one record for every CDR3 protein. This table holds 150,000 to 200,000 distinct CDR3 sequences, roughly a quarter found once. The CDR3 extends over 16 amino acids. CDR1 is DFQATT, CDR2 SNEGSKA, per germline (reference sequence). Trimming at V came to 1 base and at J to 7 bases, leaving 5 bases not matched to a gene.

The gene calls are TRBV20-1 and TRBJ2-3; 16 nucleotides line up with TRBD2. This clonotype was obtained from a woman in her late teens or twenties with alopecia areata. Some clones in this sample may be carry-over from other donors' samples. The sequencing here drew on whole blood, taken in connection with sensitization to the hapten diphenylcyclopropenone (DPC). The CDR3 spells CSARGGTSGRGNTQYF. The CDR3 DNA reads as TGCAGTGCTAGAGGAGGGACTAGCGGGAGGGGGAATACGCAGTATTTT.